This T cell receptor (beta chain) was recovered during a study of blood T cell repertoires in COVID-19. About the study: The analysed material was cDNA or gDNA that came from T cells, B-cell-depleted T cells, or PBMCs.

Germline values: CDR1 SEHNR, CDR2 FQNEAQ (reference sequence). This CDR3 region has 13 residues. Trimming cost V 6 bases and J 7 bases, with 10 bases left between them. Per the original methods: Estimated nucleated cell counts came from reference gene primer amplification. Libraries were prepared by immunoSEQ multiplex PCR; TCRdb keeps only in-frame clonotypes and omits some of them. V, J and clone size were drawn from that table, and D and trimming were deduced from the DNA. The sample shows a few hundred thousand clones, over 75% of them seen only once. The origin of this receptor is a woman aged 60-75 years with acute or convalescent COVID-19. This sequence joins TRBV7-9 and TRBJ1-6; tentatively, D is TRBD1 (6 bases). The specimen sequenced was peripheral blood. In DNA, the CDR3 is TGTGCCAGCAGACGTGGACAGAATTCACCCCTCCACTTT. It encodes CASRRGQNSPLHF.